Shown below are 28 T cell receptor beta chains from a single sample sequenced in a study of OX40 agonist ivuxolimab in advanced cancers. Assay used: immunoSEQ multiplex PCR; TCRdb lists only in-frame clones, some missing. This table has roughly 30,000 clones, 75% to 95% appearing once. The source was CD4+ or CD8+ T cells sorted from blood, collected in a trial of the OX40 agonist ivuxolimab. Receptors originate from an adult with an advanced solid tumor such as melanoma, head and neck, liver or kidney cancer.

The V gene is TRBV6-5, the J gene TRBJ1-1, with TRBD1 matching over 7 bases. CDR1 and CDR2 from the germline V gene are MNHEY and SVGAGI. Germline trimming cut 4 bases from V and 1 base from J; bases unmatched to any gene: 9. The CDR3 consists of 16 residues. This CDR3 reads CASSSTGARWNTEAFF. The DNA of the CDR3 is TGTGCCAGCAGTTCCACAGGGGCGCGGTGGAACACTGAAGCTTTCTTT.

This sequence joins TRBV13 and TRBJ2-2, with a possible D match to TRBD2 (6 bases). Looked up from germline, CDR1 is PRHDT and CDR2 is FYEKMQ (reference sequence). Trimming pared 7 bases from V and 3 bases from J, leaving 12 bases between. The CDR3 covers 14 residues. CDR3 DNA sequence: TGTGCCAGCACCGGGACTCCATACACCGGGGAGCTGTTTTTT. As protein: CASTGTPYTGELFF.

This clone has only one observation. CDR3 protein: CASSLFSDTEAFF. The CDR3, as DNA: TGTGCCAGCAGTCTATTCTCTGACACTGAAGCTTTCTTT. The rearrangement joins TRBV6-5 to TRBJ1-1; D gene uncertain. Per the germline V gene, CDR1 is MNHEY and CDR2 is SVGAGI. This CDR3 is 13 amino acids long. Trimming shortened V by 5 bases and J by 3 bases, and 10 bases separated the two germline ends.

This clone was seen just once. The V and J genes are TRBV4-2 and TRBJ1-2; D call uncertain. V lost 2 bases, J lost 4 bases, and 8 bases lay in between. This CDR3 spans 13 amino acids. Germline V gene sequence: CDR1 LGHNA, CDR2 YNFKEQ. Here the CDR3 reads CASSQYLSYGYTF. The CDR3 region has the DNA TGTGCCAGCAGCCAATACTTATCCTATGGCTACACCTTC.

This sequence joins TRBV19 and TRBJ2-1; D may be TRBD2 (5 bases). Germline CDR1 and CDR2: LNHDA and SQIVND (reference sequence). V shed 5 bases and J shed 0 bases, with 11 bases lying between them. This CDR3 comprises 15 residues. Here the CDR3 reads CASSGSARSYNEQFF. The DNA for the CDR3 is TGTGCCAGTAGTGGGAGTGCCCGCTCCTACAATGAGCAGTTCTTC. Using reference TRBV19 and TRBJ2-1 for the parts outside the CDR3, the full variable domain is DGGITQSPKYLFRKEGQNVTLSCEQNLNHDAMYWYRQDPGQGLRLIYYSQIVNDFQKGDIAEGYSVSREKKESFPLTVTSAQKNPTAFYLCASSGSARSYNEQFFGPGTRLTVL.

V is TRBV27 and J is TRBJ2-4; 9 bases are shared with TRBD1. CDR3 size: 14 residues. With 5 bases clipped from V and 15 bases from J, the junction kept 14 bases outside the gene matches. Germline assignment: CDR1 MNHEY and CDR2 SMNVEV (reference sequence). The CDR3 here is CASSPRGTGSSPYF. CDR3 coding DNA: TGTGCCAGCAGTCCCCGGGGGACAGGGAGCTCCCCGTACTTC.

J is TRBJ2-2 and V is TRBV7-9; TRBD2 might be the D (6 bases). The V end was cut by 1 base, the J end by 7 bases, with 7 bases between. The CDR3 is 13 amino acids. Germline V CDR1 and CDR2: SEHNR, FQNEAQ (reference sequence). The CDR3 loop is CASSLGRVGELFF. The CDR3, as DNA: TGTGCCAGCAGCTTAGGGAGGGTCGGGGAGCTGTTTTTT.

V gene TRBV6-5 combines with J gene TRBJ1-6; D is undetermined. V gave up 0 bases and J gave up 7 bases, with 4 bases separating them. CDR1 is MNHEY and CDR2 is SVGAGI in the germline V gene. The CDR3 is 13 amino acids. The CDR3: CASSYSTNSPLHF. DNA for the CDR3: TGTGCCAGCAGTTACTCGACCAATTCACCCCTCCACTTT.

The V and J genes are TRBV27 and TRBJ1-1; no reliable D call. The CDR3 sequence is 13 residues long. The V and J ends lost 6 bases and 5 bases respectively, with 13 bases between them. Germline values: CDR1 MNHEY, CDR2 SMNVEV (reference sequence). Here the CDR3 DNA reads TGTGCCAGCAGCCCCGATGACACGACTGAAGCTTTCTTT. Translation: CASSPDDTTEAFF.

The gene calls are TRBV6-5 and TRBJ1-2; TRBD1 might be the D (6 bases). Deletions cut 5 bases from V and 5 bases from J, with 6 bases between. CDR1 and CDR2 from the germline V gene are MNHEY and SVGAGI. The CDR3 contains 11 residues. CDR3 region: CASSGQYGYTF. DNA of the CDR3: TGTGCCAGCAGTGGACAGTATGGCTACACCTTC.

This chain uses TRBV2 with TRBJ1-5; D is ambiguous. The CDR3 runs to 15 residues. V was trimmed by 6 bases and J by 0 bases, leaving 12 bases between them. Germline V gene sequence: CDR1 SNHLY, CDR2 FYNNEI. The CDR3: CASRIEFNSNQPQHF. CDR3 bases: TGTGCCAGCAGGATAGAGTTTAATAGCAATCAGCCCCAGCATTTT.

The V gene is TRBV7-9, the J gene TRBJ2-7; 8 nucleotides agree with TRBD1. The CDR3 has 13 residues. V lost 5 bases, J lost 7 bases, and 7 bases stayed unmatched. The germline V gene encodes CDR1 SEHNR and CDR2 FQNEAQ (reference sequence). The CDR3 DNA sequence: TGTGCCAGCAGCCCGGACAGGGCTTGGGAGCAGTACTTC. Protein: CASSPDRAWEQYF.

The chain links TRBV5-1 to TRBJ2-2; D possibly corresponds to TRBD2 (6 bases). The V gene's germline CDR1 is SGHRS and CDR2 YFSETQ. CDR3 size: 15 residues. V lost 4 bases and J lost 7, with 17 bases in between. The CDR3 is CASSLPGGKGGELFF. CDR3 coding DNA: TGCGCCAGCAGCCTCCCCGGGGGAAAGGGCGGGGAGCTGTTTTTT.

The chain combines TRBV6-1 with TRBJ1-2, with D uncertain. Trimming stripped 7 bases from V and 4 bases from J, with 13 bases between. This CDR3 comprises 13 residues. In germline, CDR1 is MNHNS, CDR2 SASEGT. CDR3 in amino acids: CASTLAAPYGYTF. CDR3 DNA sequence: TGTGCCAGCACTTTGGCCGCACCCTATGGCTACACCTTC.

The chain combines TRBV27 with TRBJ1-2, with TRBD1 identical over 8 bases. Losses at the gene ends were 3 bases for V and 3 bases for J; bases not matched to a gene: 6. CDR3 size: 15 residues. From germline, CDR1 is MNHEY and CDR2 SMNVEV (reference sequence). The CDR3 loop is CASSFQGAPDYGYTF. CDR3 DNA sequence: TGTGCCAGCAGTTTCCAGGGGGCGCCGGACTATGGCTACACCTTC.

The chain joins TRBV2 to TRBJ2-1, with D maybe TRBD2 (7 bases). Trimming removed 9 bases at V and 9 bases at J, with 15 bases between. The CDR3 has 12 residues. Per the germline V gene, CDR1 is SNHLY and CDR2 is FYNNEI. CDR3 protein: CARRGREREQFF. CDR3 nucleotide sequence: TGTGCCAGGAGGGGGAGGGAGCGTGAGCAGTTCTTC. The complete variable domain, with remaining parts taken from reference TRBV2 and TRBJ2-1, reads EPEVTQTPSHQVTQMGQEVILRCVPISNHLYFYWYRQILGQKVEFLVSFYNNEISEKSEIFDDQFSVERPDGSNFTLKIRSTKLEDSAMYFCARRGREREQFFGPGTRLTVL.

This clone was counted once. V is TRBV4-3 and J is TRBJ2-7; no reliable D call. Germline CDR1 LGHNA, CDR2 YSLEER. The CDR3 covers 16 residues. Trimming left V 0 bases short and J 1 base short, with 13 bases between. CDR3 loop: CASSQDSASTSYEQYF. Written as DNA, the CDR3 is TGCGCCAGCAGCCAAGATTCGGCATCAACATCCTACGAGCAGTACTTC.

This chain uses TRBV7-8 with TRBJ1-1, with a weak D call TRBD1 (6 bases). Germline loops: CDR1 SGHVS, CDR2 FQNEAQ. The ends were cut back, 2 bases at V and 6 bases at J, with 13 bases in the middle. The CDR3 has 14 amino acids. CDR3 loop: CASSLIQGNAEAFF. CDR3 DNA sequence: TGTGCCAGCAGCTTAATACAGGGCAACGCTGAAGCTTTCTTT.

The gene calls are TRBV28 and TRBJ2-7; D gene unclear. This CDR3 comprises 16 residues. Per the germline V gene, CDR1 is MDHEN and CDR2 is SYDVKM. V lost 2 bases and J lost 0, with 14 bases in between. The CDR3 reads CASSLNPTLFSYEQYF. The CDR3 DNA sequence: TGTGCCAGCAGTTTAAATCCTACCCTCTTCTCCTACGAGCAGTACTTC.

The chain combines TRBV28 with TRBJ2-1; TRBD2 aligns across 9 bases. The CDR3 is 18 residues long. The germline gives CDR1 MDHEN, CDR2 SYDVKM. With 2 bases clipped from V and 5 bases from J, the junction kept 13 bases outside the gene matches. The CDR3 spells CASSLPLPQGLANNEQFF. CDR3 coding DNA: TGTGCCAGCAGTTTACCTCTTCCCCAGGGACTAGCCAACAATGAGCAGTTCTTC.

The CDR3: CASSFQGKNTEAFF. Here the CDR3 DNA reads TGTGCCAGTAGTTTTCAGGGGAAGAACACTGAAGCTTTCTTT. The rearrangement joins TRBV19 to TRBJ1-1; tentatively, D is TRBD1 (6 bases). CDR1 is LNHDA and CDR2 is SQIVND in the germline V gene (reference sequence). Trimming cost V 5 bases and J 1 base, with 11 bases left between them. This CDR3 is built from 14 residues.

The rearrangement joins TRBV4-3 to TRBJ2-7; 7 bases are shared with TRBD2. This CDR3 contains 15 residues. The germline V gene has CDR1 LGHNA and CDR2 YSLEER. The V segment lost 3 bases and the J segment 5 bases; nucleotides outside the gene matches: 10. CDR3 DNA sequence: TGCGCCAGCAGCCAGTCCTGGGGAGGGTTTGACGAGCAGTACTTC. As protein: CASSQSWGGFDEQYF.

This clone was picked up a small number of times. V gene TRBV9 combines with J gene TRBJ2-3, with D unclear. Germline V gene data show CDR1 as SGDLS and CDR2 as YYNGEE. V gave up 2 bases and J gave up 4 bases, with 11 bases separating them. This CDR3 is 14 amino acids long. CDR3 in amino acids: CASSVGSLPDTQYF. In nucleotides, the CDR3 is TGTGCCAGCAGCGTTGGGTCCCTTCCAGATACGCAGTATTTT.

The chain employs TRBV21-1 and TRBJ2-2; the D call of TRBD1 is as the table states it, not checked on the DNA. TRBV21-1 is marked as a pseudogene. The CDR3 contains 15 residues. This chain's CDR3 is CASSLDRANTGELFF. CDR3 in DNA: TGTGCCAGCAGCTTGGACAGGGCGAACACCGGGGAGCTGTTTTTT.

In this sample, this clone turned up a few times. The V call is TRBV4-1, the J call TRBJ2-1; D remains unclear. In germline, CDR1 is MGHRA, CDR2 YSYEKL. The CDR3 has 12 residues. Trimming removed 1 base from V and 15 bases from J, with 13 bases in between. The DNA of the CDR3 is TGCGCCAGCAGCCAAGGGAGAGGTTCTCGGTTCTTC. Its translation: CASSQGRGSRFF.

The V call is TRBV4-1, the J call TRBJ2-7, with a tentative D call TRBD2 (5 bases). This CDR3 has 13 residues. The V end lost 4 bases, the J end lost 5 bases, and 12 bases lay between the germline ends. The V gene's germline CDR1 is MGHRA and CDR2 YSYEKL. The DNA of the CDR3 is TGCGCCAGCAGCCCCACTAGTTCCCACGAGCAGTACGTC. Its translation is CASSPTSSHEQYV.

The V and J genes are TRBV6-5 and TRBJ1-3, with D tentatively TRBD1 (5 bases). The CDR3 extends over 15 amino acids. V was pared by 7 bases and J by 2 bases, with 15 bases between. Germline loops: CDR1 MNHEY, CDR2 SVGAGI. The CDR3 reads CASTSDSVTGNTIYF. The CDR3 nucleotides are TGTGCCAGCACCTCAGACAGTGTTACTGGAAACACCATATATTTT.

J is TRBJ2-5 and V is TRBV28, with a possible D match to TRBD2 (5 bases). The ends were cut back, 5 bases at V and 3 bases at J, with 10 bases in the middle. The CDR3 loop spans 13 amino acids. CDR1 and CDR2 from the germline V gene are MDHEN and SYDVKM. CDR3 protein: CASSGVGEETQYF. In DNA, the CDR3 is TGTGCCAGCAGTGGGGTCGGGGAAGAGACCCAGTACTTC. Full variable domain (remainder filled in from reference TRBV28 and TRBJ2-5): DVKVTQSSRYLVKRTGEKVFLECVQDMDHENMFWYRQDPGLGLRLIYFSYDVKMKEKGDIPEGYSVSREKKERFSLILESASTNQTSMYLCASSGVGEETQYFGPGTRLLVL.